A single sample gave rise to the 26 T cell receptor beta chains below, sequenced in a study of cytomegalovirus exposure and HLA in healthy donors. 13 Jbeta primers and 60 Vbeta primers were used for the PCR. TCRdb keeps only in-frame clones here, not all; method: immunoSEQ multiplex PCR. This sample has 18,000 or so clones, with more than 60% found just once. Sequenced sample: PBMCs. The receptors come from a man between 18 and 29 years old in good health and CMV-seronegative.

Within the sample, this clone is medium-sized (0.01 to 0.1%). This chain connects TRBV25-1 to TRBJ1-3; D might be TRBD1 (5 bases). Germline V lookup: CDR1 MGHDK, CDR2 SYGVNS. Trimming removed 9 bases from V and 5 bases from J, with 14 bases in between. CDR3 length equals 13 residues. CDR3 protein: CASEWRDRNTIYF. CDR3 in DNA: TGTGCCAGTGAGTGGAGGGACCGAAACACCATATATTTT.

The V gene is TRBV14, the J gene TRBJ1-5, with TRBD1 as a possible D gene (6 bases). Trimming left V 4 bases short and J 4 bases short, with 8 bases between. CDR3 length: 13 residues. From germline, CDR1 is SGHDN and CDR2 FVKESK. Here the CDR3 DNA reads TGTGCCAGCAGCCCAGGGGTTAATCAGCCCCAGCATTTT. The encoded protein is CASSPGVNQPQHF.

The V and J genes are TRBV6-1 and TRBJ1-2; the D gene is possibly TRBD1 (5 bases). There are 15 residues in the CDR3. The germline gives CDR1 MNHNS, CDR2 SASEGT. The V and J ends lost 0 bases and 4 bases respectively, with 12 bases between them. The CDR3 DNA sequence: TGTGCCAGCAGTGAAGCGGCAGGGATGAGCTATGGCTACACCTTC. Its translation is CASSEAAGMSYGYTF.

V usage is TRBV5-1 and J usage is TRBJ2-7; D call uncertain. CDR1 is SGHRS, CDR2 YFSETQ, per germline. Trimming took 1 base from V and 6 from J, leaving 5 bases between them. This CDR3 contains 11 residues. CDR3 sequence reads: CASSLSGEQYF. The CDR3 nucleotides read TGCGCCAGCAGCTTGTCAGGCGAGCAGTACTTC.

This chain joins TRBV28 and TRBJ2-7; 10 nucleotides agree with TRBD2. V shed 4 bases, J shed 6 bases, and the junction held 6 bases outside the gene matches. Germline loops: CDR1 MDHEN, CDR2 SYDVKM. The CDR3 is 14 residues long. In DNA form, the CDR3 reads TGTGCCAGCAGTTCGAGAGCGGGAGGGCGCGAGCAGTACTTC. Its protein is CASSSRAGGREQYF.

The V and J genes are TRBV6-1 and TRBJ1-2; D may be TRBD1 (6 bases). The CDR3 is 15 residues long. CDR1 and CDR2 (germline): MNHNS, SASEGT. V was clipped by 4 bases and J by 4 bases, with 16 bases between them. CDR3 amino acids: CASSVSQGSSYGYTF. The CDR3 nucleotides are TGTGCCAGCAGTGTCTCCCAGGGGTCCTCCTATGGCTACACCTTC.

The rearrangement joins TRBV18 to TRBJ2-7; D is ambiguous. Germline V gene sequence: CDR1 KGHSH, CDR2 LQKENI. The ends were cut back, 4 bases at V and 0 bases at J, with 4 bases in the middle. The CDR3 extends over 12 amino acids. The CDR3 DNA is TGTGCCAGCTCACGCGCCTCCTACGAGCAGTACTTC. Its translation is CASSRASYEQYF.

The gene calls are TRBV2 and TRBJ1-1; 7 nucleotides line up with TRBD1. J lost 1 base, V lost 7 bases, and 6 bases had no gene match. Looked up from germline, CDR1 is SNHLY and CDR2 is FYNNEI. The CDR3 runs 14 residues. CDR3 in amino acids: CASMNRQGNTEAFF. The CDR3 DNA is TGTGCCAGCATGAATCGACAGGGGAACACTGAAGCTTTCTTT.

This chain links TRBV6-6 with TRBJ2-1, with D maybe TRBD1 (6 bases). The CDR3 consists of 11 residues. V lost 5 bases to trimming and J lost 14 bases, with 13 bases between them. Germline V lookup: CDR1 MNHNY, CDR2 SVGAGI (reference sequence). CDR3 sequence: CASSIGGLEFF. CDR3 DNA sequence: TGTGCCAGCAGTATAGGGGGTTTGGAGTTCTTC.

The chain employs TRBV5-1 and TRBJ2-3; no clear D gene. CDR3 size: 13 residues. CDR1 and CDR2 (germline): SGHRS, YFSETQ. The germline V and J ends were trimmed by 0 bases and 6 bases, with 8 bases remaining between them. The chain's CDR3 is CASSLAPRDTQYF. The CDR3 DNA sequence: TGCGCCAGCAGCTTGGCACCCAGGGATACGCAGTATTTT. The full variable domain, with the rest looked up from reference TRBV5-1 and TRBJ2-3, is KAGVTQTPRYLIKTRGQQVTLSCSPISGHRSVSWYQQTPGQGLQFLFEYFSETQRNKGNFPGRFSGRQFSNSRSEMNVSTLELGDSALYLCASSLAPRDTQYFGPGTRLTVL.

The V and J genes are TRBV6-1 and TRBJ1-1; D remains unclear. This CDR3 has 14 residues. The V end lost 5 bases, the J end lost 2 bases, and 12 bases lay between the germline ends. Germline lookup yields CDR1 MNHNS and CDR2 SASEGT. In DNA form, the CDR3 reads TGTGCCAGCAGTCCGCAGGCGGGTAACACTGAAGCTTTCTTT. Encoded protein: CASSPQAGNTEAFF.

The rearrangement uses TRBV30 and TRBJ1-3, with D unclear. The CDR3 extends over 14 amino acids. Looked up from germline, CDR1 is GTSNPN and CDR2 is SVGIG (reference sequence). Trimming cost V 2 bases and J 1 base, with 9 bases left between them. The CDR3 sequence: CAWSPPGSGNTIYF. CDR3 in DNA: TGTGCCTGGAGTCCCCCGGGGTCTGGAAACACCATATATTTT. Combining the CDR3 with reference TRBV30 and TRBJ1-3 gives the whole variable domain SQTIHQWPATLVQPVGSPLSLECTVEGTSNPNLYWYRQAAGRGLQLLFYSVGIGQISSEVPQNLSASRPQDRQFILSSKKLLLSDSGFYLCAWSPPGSGNTIYFGEGSWLTVV.

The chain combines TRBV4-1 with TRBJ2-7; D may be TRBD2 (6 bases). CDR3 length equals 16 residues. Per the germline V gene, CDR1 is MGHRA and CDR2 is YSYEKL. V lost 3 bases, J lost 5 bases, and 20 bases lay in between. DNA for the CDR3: TGCGCCAGCAGCCACGTGGTCTGGGAGGCGGCTCACGAGCAGTACTTC. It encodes CASSHVVWEAAHEQYF.

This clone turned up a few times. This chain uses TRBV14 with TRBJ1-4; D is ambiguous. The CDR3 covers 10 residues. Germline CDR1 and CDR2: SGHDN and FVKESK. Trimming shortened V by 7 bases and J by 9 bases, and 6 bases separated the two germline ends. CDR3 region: CASTTKKLFF. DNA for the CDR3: TGTGCCAGCACTACCAAAAAACTGTTTTTT.

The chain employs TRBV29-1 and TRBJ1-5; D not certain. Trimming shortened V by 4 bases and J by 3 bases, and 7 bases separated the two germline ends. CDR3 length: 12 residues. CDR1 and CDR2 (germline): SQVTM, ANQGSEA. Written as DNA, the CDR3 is TGCAGCGTTGGTTTCATCAATCAGCCCCAGCATTTT. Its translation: CSVGFINQPQHF. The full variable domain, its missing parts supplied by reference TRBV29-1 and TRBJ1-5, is SAVISQKPSRDICQRGTSLTIQCQVDSQVTMMFWYRQQPGQSLTLIATANQGSEATYESGFVIDKFPISRPNLTFSTLTVSNMSPEDSSIYLCSVGFINQPQHFGDGTRLSIL.

The CDR3 here is CASSARVRADTQYF. CDR3 in DNA: TGCGCCAGCAGTGCCAGGGTTCGGGCAGATACGCAGTATTTT. The chain employs TRBV10-1 and TRBJ2-3; a possible D gene is TRBD1 (5 bases). Trimming cost V 4 bases and J 4 bases, with 12 bases left between them. Germline loops: CDR1 WNHNN, CDR2 SYGVQD (reference sequence). There are 14 residues in the CDR3.

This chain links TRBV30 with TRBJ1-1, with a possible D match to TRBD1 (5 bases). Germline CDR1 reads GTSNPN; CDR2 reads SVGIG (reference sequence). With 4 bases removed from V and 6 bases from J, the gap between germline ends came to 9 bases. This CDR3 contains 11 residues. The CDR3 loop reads CAWNQGSEAFF. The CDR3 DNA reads TGTGCCTGGAACCAGGGTTCTGAAGCTTTCTTT.

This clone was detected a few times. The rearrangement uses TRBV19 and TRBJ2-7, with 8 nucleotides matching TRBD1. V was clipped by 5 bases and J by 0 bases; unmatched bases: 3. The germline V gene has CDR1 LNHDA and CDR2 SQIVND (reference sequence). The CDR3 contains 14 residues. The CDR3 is CASSEGQVSYEQYF. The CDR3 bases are TGTGCCAGTAGTGAGGGACAGGTCTCCTACGAGCAGTACTTC.

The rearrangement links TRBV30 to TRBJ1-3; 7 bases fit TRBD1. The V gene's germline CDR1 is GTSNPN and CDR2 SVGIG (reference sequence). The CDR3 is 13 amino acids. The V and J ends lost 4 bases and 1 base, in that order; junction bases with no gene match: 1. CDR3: CAWNRGSGNTIYF. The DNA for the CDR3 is TGTGCCTGGAACAGGGGATCTGGAAACACCATATATTTT.

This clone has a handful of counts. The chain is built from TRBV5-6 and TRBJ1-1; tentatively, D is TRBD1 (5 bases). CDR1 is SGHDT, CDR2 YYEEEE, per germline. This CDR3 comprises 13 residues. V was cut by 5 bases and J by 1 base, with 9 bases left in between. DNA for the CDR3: TGTGCCAGCAGATACGGACAGAACACTGAAGCTTTCTTT. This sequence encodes CASRYGQNTEAFF. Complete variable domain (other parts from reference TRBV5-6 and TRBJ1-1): DAGVTQSPTHLIKTRGQQVTLRCSPKSGHDTVSWYQQALGQGPQFIFQYYEEEERQRGNFPDRFSGHQFPNYSSELNVNALLLGDSALYLCASRYGQNTEAFFGQGTRLTVV.

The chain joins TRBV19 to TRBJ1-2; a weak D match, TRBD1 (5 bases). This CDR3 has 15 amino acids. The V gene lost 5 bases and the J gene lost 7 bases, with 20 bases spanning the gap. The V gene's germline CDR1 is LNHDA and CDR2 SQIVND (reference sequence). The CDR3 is CASSPGGEGQFGYTF. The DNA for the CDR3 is TGTGCCAGTAGTCCCGGAGGGGAAGGGCAGTTTGGCTACACCTTC.

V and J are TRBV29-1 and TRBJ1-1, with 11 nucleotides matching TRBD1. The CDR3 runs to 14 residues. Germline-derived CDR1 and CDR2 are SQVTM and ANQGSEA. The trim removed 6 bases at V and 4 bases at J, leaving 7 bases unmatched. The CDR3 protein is CSVRAGTGGTEAFF. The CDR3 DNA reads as TGCAGCGTCCGAGCCGGGACAGGGGGCACTGAAGCTTTCTTT.

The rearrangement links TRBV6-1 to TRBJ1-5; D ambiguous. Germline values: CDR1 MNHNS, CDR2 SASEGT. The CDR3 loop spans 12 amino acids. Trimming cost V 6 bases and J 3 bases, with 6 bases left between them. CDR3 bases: TGTGCCAGCAGCCTCCTCAATCAGCCCCAGCATTTT. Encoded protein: CASSLLNQPQHF.

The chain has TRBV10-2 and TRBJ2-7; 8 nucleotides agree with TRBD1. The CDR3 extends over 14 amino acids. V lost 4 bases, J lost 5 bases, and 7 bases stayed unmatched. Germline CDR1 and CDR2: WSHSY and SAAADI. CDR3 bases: TGCGCCAGCAGTGCAGGACAGGGTAGGAACGAGCAGTACTTC. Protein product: CASSAGQGRNEQYF.

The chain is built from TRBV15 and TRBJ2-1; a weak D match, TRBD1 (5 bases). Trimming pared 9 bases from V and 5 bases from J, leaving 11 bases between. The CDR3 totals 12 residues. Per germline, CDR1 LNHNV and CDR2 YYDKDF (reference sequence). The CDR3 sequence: CATAFRDNEQFF. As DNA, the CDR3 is TGTGCCACGGCGTTCAGGGACAATGAGCAGTTCTTC.

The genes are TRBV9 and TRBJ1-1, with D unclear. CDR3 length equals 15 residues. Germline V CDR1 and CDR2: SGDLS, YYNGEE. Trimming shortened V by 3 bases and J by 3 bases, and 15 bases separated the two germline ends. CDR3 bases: TGTGCCAGCAGCGCTTCCCAGGTGGGCTACACTGAAGCTTTCTTT. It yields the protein CASSASQVGYTEAFF. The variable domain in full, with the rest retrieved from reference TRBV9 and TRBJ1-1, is DSGVTQTPKHLITATGQRVTLRCSPRSGDLSVYWYQQSLDQGLQFLIQYYNGEERAKGNILERFSAQQFPDLHSELNLSSLELGDSALYFCASSASQVGYTEAFFGQGTRLTVV.